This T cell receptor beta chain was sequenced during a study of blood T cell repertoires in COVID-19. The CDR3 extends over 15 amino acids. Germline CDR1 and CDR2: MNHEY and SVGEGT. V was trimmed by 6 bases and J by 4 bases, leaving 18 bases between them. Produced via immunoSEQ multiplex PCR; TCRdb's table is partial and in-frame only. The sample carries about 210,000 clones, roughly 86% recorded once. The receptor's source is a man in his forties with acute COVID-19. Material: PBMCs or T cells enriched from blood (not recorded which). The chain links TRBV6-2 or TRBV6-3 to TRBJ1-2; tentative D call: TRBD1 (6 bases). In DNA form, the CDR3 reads TGTGCCAGCAGCCGGACAGATCGGGAACTCTATGGCTACACCTTC. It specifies CASSRTDRELYGYTF.